This T cell receptor (beta chain) was observed in a study of blood T cell repertoires in COVID-19. Study details: Samples taken during acute and convalescent COVID-19 were collected in the United States, Italy and Spain. In each case, the material was cDNA or gDNA derived from T cells, B-cell-depleted T cells, or PBMCs.

The method was immunoSEQ multiplex PCR; TCRdb's version includes in-frame clones alone and lacks a portion of them. Among around 250,000 clones listed, around 87% were seen once. Among Cohort 3 donors, those recovered had two negative PCRs, clearance, or symptom resolution. This TCR was sampled from a woman aged 45-65 years who had recovered from COVID-19. The material sequenced was PBMCs or T cells enriched from blood (not recorded which).

The CDR3 reads CAWTRTSGTYEQYF. CDR3 bases: TGTGCCTGGACGCGGACTAGCGGGACGTACGAGCAGTACTTC. The chain employs TRBV30 and TRBJ2-7; 12 bases are a match to TRBD2. The ends lost 4 bases at V and 4 bases at J; junction bases unmatched: 5. The V gene's germline CDR1 is GTSNPN and CDR2 SVGIG (reference sequence). The CDR3 runs to 14 residues.